The T cell receptor beta chain described here comes from a study of T cells after yellow fever vaccination. This CDR3 comprises 14 residues. V was trimmed by 6 bases and J by 2 bases, leaving 14 bases between them. CDR1 and CDR2 from the germline V gene are MNHNS and SASEGT. TCRdb ran MiXCR on the 5' RACE reads and lists one entry per CDR3 protein. The sample shows 400,000 to 650,000 distinct CDR3 sequences, 21% of them seen only once. This clonotype was observed a handful of times. Sequences were derived from PBMCs, sampled less than 25 days after the first yellow fever vaccination. The source of this sequence is a man aged 18-30 years who received the YFV17D yellow fever vaccine. V gene TRBV6-1 combines with J gene TRBJ2-7; no reliable D call. The CDR3 protein is CASSPVQVAYEQYF. The DNA for the CDR3 is TGTGCCAGCAGCCCCGTGCAAGTAGCCTACGAGCAGTACTTC.